Given below is one T cell receptor (beta chain) in context. The record originates from a study of beta chain features in type 1 diabetes. Expressed TCRB transcripts were sequenced because the entire RNA isolate underwent reverse transcription. Here immunoSEQ multiplex PCR was the method, and the copy in TCRdb shows in-frame clones only, minus some. The repertoire holds fewer than 65,000 clones, with approximately 62% as singletons. V lost 3 bases, J lost 5 bases, and 2 bases stayed unmatched. The CDR3 is 14 amino acids. In germline, CDR1 is WSHSY, CDR2 SAAADI. The sample taken for sequencing was Tregs from blood. V usage is TRBV10-2 and J usage is TRBJ1-5, with 9 bases identical to TRBD1. This TCR was recovered from a woman aged 18-29 years in good health. The CDR3 reads CASSETGGHQPQHF. The CDR3 bases are TGCGCCAGCAGTGAAACAGGGGGCCATCAGCCCCAGCATTTT.